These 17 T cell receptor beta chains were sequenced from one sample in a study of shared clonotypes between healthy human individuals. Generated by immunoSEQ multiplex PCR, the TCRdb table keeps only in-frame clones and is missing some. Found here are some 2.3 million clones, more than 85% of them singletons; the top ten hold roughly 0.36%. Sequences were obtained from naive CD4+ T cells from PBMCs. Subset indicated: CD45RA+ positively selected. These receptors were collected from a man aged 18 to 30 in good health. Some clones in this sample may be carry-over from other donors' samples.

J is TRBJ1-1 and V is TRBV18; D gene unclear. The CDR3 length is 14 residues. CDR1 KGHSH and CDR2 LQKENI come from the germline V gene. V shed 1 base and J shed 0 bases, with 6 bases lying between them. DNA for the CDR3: TGTGCCAGCTCACCACTTGTAATGAACACTGAAGCTTTCTTT. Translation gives CASSPLVMNTEAFF.

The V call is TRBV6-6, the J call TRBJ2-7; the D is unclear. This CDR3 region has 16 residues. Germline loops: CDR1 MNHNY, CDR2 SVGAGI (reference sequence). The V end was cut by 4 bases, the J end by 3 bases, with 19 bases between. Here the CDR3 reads CASSSLETWYHYEQYF. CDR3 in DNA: TGTGCCAGCAGTTCCTTGGAAACATGGTACCACTACGAGCAGTACTTC.

The CDR3: CASSLGGTGRETQYF. The CDR3 nucleotides are TGTGCCAGCAGCTTGGGGGGGACAGGGAGGGAGACCCAGTACTTC. The rearrangement uses TRBV7-2 and TRBJ2-5; 9 bases fit TRBD1. V lost 3 bases, J lost 5 bases, and 7 bases stayed unmatched. Germline CDR1 and CDR2: SGHTA and FQGNSA. The CDR3 has 15 amino acids.

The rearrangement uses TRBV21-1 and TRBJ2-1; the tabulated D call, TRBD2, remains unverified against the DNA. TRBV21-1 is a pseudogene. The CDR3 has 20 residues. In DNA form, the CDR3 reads TGTGCCAGCAGCAGCCTCTTAGGACTAGCGGGACAGAGCTCCTACAATGAGCAGTTCTTC. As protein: CASSSLLGLAGQSSYNEQFF.

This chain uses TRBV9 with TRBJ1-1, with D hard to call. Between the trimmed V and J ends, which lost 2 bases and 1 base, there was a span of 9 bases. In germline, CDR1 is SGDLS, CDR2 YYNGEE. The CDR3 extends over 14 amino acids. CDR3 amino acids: CASSVESQNTEAFF. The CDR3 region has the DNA TGTGCCAGCAGCGTCGAGAGTCAGAACACTGAAGCTTTCTTT.

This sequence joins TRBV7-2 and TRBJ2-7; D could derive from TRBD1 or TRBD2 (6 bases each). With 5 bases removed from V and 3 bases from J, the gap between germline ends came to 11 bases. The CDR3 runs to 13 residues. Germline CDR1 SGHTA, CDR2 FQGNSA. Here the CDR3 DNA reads TGTGCCAGCAGCGGAGAGGGGGGCTACGAGCAGTACTTC. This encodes CASSGEGGYEQYF.

The CDR3 DNA follows: TGTGCCAGCAGTTCCCGCCCTGGACAGGGAGGCACTGAAGCTTTCTTT. Its protein is CASSSRPGQGGTEAFF. This chain joins TRBV6-5 and TRBJ1-1; 8 bases are a match to TRBD1. This CDR3 spans 16 amino acids. Looked up from germline, CDR1 is MNHEY and CDR2 is SVGAGI. The junction had 11 bases not matched to a gene; V was cut back by 4 bases and J by 4 bases.

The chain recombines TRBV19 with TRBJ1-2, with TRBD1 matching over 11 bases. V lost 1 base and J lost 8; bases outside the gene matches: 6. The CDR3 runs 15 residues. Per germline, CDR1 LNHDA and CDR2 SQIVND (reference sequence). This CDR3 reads CASSIGGTGGLGYTF. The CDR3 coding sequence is TGTGCCAGTAGTATAGGTGGGACAGGGGGACTCGGCTACACCTTC.

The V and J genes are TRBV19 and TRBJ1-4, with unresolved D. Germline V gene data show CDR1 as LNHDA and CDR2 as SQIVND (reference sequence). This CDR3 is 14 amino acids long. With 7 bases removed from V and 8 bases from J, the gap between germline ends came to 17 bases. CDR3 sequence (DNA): TGTGCCAGTAATCAGACAACCTGGGAAGAAAAACTGTTTTTT. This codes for CASNQTTWEEKLFF.

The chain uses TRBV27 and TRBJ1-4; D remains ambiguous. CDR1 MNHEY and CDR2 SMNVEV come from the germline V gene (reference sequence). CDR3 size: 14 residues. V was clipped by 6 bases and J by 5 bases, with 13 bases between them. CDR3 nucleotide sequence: TGTGCCAGCAGGCCTGAACCTGGAAATGAAAAACTGTTTTTT. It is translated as CASRPEPGNEKLFF.

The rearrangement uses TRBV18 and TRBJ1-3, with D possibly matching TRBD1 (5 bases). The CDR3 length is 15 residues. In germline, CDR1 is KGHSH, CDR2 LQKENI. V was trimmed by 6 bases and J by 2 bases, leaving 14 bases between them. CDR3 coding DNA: TGTGCCAGCTCCCAAGACAGCGCCCCTGGAAACACCATATATTTT. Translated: CASSQDSAPGNTIYF. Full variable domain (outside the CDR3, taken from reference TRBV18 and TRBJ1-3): NAGVMQNPRHLVRRRGQEARLRCSPMKGHSHVYWYRQLPEEGLKFMVYLQKENIIDESGMPKERFSAEFPKEGPSILRIQQVVRGDSAAYFCASSQDSAPGNTIYFGEGSWLTVV.

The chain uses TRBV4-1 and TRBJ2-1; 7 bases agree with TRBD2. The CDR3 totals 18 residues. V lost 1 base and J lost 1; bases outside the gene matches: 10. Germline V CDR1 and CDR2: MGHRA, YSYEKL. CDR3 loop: CASSQGPLAVTSYNEQFF. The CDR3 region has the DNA TGCGCCAGCAGCCAAGGACCGCTAGCGGTAACATCCTACAATGAGCAGTTCTTC.

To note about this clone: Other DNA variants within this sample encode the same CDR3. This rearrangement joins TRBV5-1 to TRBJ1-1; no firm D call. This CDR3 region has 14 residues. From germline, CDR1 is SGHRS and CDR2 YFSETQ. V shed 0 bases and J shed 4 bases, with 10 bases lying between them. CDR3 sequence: CASSLVPGPTEAFF. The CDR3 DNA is TGCGCCAGCAGCTTGGTGCCGGGTCCCACTGAAGCTTTCTTT.

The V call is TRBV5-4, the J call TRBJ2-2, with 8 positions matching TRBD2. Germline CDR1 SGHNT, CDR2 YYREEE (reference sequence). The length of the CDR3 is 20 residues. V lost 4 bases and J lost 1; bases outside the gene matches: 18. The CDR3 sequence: CASSPWGGLDGARNTGELFF. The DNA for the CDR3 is TGTGCCAGCAGCCCCTGGGGGGGACTAGATGGAGCCCGGAACACCGGGGAGCTGTTTTTT.

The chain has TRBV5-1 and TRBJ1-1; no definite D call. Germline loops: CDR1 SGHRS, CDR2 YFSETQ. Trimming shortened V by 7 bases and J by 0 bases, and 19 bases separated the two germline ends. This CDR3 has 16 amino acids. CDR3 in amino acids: CASGAGLFTLNTEAFF. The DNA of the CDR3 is TGCGCCAGCGGAGCCGGGTTATTCACCTTGAACACTGAAGCTTTCTTT.

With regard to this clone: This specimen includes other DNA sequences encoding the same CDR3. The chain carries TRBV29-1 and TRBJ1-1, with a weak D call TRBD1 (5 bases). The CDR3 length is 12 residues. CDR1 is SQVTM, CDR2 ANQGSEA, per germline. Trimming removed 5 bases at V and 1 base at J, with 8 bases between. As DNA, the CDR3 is TGCAGCGTTTCAACAGGGAACACTGAAGCTTTCTTT. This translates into CSVSTGNTEAFF. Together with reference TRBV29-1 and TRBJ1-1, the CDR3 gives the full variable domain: SAVISQKPSRDICQRGTSLTIQCQVDSQVTMMFWYRQQPGQSLTLIATANQGSEATYESGFVIDKFPISRPNLTFSTLTVSNMSPEDSSIYLCSVSTGNTEAFFGQGTRLTVV.

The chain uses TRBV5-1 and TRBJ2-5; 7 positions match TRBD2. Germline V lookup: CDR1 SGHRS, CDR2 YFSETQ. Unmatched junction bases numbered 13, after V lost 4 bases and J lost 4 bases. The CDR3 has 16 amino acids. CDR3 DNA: TGCGCCAGCAGCCGCCTTTGGGCGGGAGATGGAGAGACCCAGTACTTC. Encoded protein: CASSRLWAGDGETQYF.